The 25 T cell receptor beta chains listed next were all sequenced from one sample in a study of T cell repertoires in cytomegalovirus infection. These receptors have no identified antigens. TCRdb called the reads again in MiXCR, with one record for every CDR3 protein. Of roughly 570,000 distinct CDR3 sequences listed, approximately 40% are singletons. The sample in question was cultured PBMCs, obtained from culture after CMV antigen stimulation. These receptors originate from a human donor in good health (CMV status not recorded). Some clones in this sample may be carry-over from other donors' samples.

The chain is built from TRBV7-2 and TRBJ1-2; a possible D gene is TRBD1 (6 bases). Trimming pared 5 bases from V and 8 bases from J, leaving 15 bases between. The CDR3 totals 13 residues. Germline-derived CDR1 and CDR2 are SGHTA and FQGNSA. The CDR3 sequence: CASSLRQEGGYTF. The CDR3 DNA is TGTGCCAGCAGCCTAAGACAGGAGGGAGGCTACACCTTC.

The chain carries TRBV12-3 or TRBV12-4 and TRBJ2-7, with a possible D match to TRBD1 (6 bases). The ends were cut back, 4 bases at V and 0 bases at J, with 13 bases in the middle. The CDR3 covers 15 residues. The CDR3 nucleotides read TGTGCCAGCAGTTCCCCCAGGGGCCCCTCCTACGAGCAGTACTTC. Protein product: CASSSPRGPSYEQYF.

The chain uses TRBV10-3 and TRBJ2-5; no firm D call. Germline CDR1 and CDR2: ENHRY and SYGVKD. The CDR3 consists of 12 residues. V lost 4 bases and J 3 bases, leaving 6 bases between the germline ends. The CDR3 reads CAISADKETQYF. In DNA, the CDR3 is TGTGCCATCAGTGCAGACAAAGAGACCCAGTACTTC.

This chain links TRBV13 with TRBJ2-4; D perhaps matches TRBD1 (6 bases). V was pared by 6 bases and J by 1 base, with 31 bases between. Germline V CDR1 and CDR2: PRHDT, FYEKMQ (reference sequence). This CDR3 is 21 amino acids long. Written as DNA, the CDR3 is TGTGCCAGCAGTGACGCTGGGCCCTTTTCAGGCAGGGGCAACGCCAAAAACATTCAGTACTTC. It yields the protein CASSDAGPFSGRGNAKNIQYF.

This clonotype was found a few times. This chain links TRBV7-2 with TRBJ2-1; 9 bases fit TRBD2. Germline V gives CDR1 SGHTA, CDR2 FQGNSA. The J segment lost 7 bases and the V segment lost 10 bases, leaving 8 bases of the junction unmatched. This CDR3 spans 13 amino acids. CDR3: CATRRGGNNEQFF. For the CDR3, the DNA is TGTGCCACTCGGCGGGGGGGGAATAATGAGCAGTTCTTC.

The rearrangement links TRBV6-1 to TRBJ2-2; 7 nucleotides agree with TRBD1. CDR1 is MNHNS, CDR2 SASEGT, per germline. J gave up 6 bases and V 7 bases, and 14 bases lay outside the gene matches. The CDR3 covers 16 residues. The CDR3 here is CASTQSGKGGSGELFF. Here the CDR3 DNA reads TGTGCCAGCACCCAGTCCGGAAAAGGGGGCTCCGGGGAGCTGTTTTTT.

The J gene is TRBJ2-7, the V gene TRBV7-6; D gene unclear. There are 14 residues in the CDR3. The V end was cut by 5 bases, the J end by 7 bases, with 18 bases between. Per germline, CDR1 SGHVS and CDR2 FNYEAQ. Written as DNA, the CDR3 is TGTGCCAGCAGCCTCGCCGAGACTGCCTTGGAGCAGTACTTC. Translating it yields CASSLAETALEQYF. The complete variable domain, with remaining parts taken from reference TRBV7-6 and TRBJ2-7, reads GAGVSQSPRYKVTKRGQDVALRCDPISGHVSLYWYRQALGQGPEFLTYFNYEAQQDKSGLPNDRFSAERPEGSISTLTIQRTEQRDSAMYRCASSLAETALEQYFGPGTRLTVT.

The V gene is TRBV20-1, the J gene TRBJ2-5; TRBD2 aligns across 7 bases. Trimming cost V 4 bases and J 3 bases; bases outside gene matches: 14. Germline assignment: CDR1 DFQATT and CDR2 SNEGSKA (reference sequence). The CDR3 covers 16 residues. Written as DNA, the CDR3 is TGCAGTGCTACGAGGTGGGAGGGTCAGCGGGAAGAGACCCAGTACTTC. Amino acids: CSATRWEGQREETQYF.

V usage is TRBV9 and J usage is TRBJ1-5, with D unresolved. Per germline, CDR1 SGDLS and CDR2 YYNGEE. The CDR3 loop spans 14 amino acids. V dropped 0 bases and J dropped 6 bases, with 10 bases sitting between them. CDR3 sequence reads: CASSVDWGGQPQHF. CDR3 DNA: TGTGCCAGCAGCGTAGACTGGGGAGGTCAGCCCCAGCATTTT.

The chain is built from TRBV7-4 and TRBJ2-1, with 9 nucleotides matching TRBD1. Germline V gives CDR1 SGHVT, CDR2 SQSDAQ. Trimming at V came to 3 bases and at J to 6 bases, leaving 6 bases not matched to a gene. The CDR3 contains 15 residues. In nucleotides, the CDR3 is TGTGCCAGCAGCTTCACCGGGACAGGGCGCAATGAGCAGTTCTTC. It encodes CASSFTGTGRNEQFF.

A few counts support this clonotype. V is TRBV20-1 and J is TRBJ1-5; the D is unclear. The V end lost 3 bases, the J end lost 5 bases, and 14 bases lay between the germline ends. The germline CDR1 and CDR2 sequences are DFQATT and SNEGSKA (reference sequence). The CDR3 loop spans 14 amino acids. DNA for the CDR3: TGCAGTGCTAGTCCAGGAACGGTCGATCAGCCCCAGCATTTT. Protein: CSASPGTVDQPQHF.

This clonotype was seen ten or more times. The genes are TRBV24-1 and TRBJ1-1; weak D call: TRBD1 (6 bases). The germline V gene has CDR1 KGHDR and CDR2 SFDVKD. V lost 0 bases and J 3 bases, leaving 16 bases between the germline ends. The CDR3 runs 17 residues. The DNA of the CDR3 is TGTGCCACCAGTGATTTGTCGGCGGACAGCGGGGACACTGAAGCTTTCTTT. It is translated as CATSDLSADSGDTEAFF.

This clonotype was observed a handful of times. J is TRBJ2-3 and V is TRBV7-9; 12 bases map to TRBD2. This CDR3 contains 19 residues. The trim removed 6 bases at V and 7 bases at J, leaving 20 bases unmatched. From germline, CDR1 is SEHNR and CDR2 FQNEAQ (reference sequence). CDR3 bases: TGTGCCAGCAGTTCGACTAGCGGGAGCTCTCCTGCGGGAATTCATACGCAGTATTTT. Protein: CASSSTSGSSPAGIHTQYF.

This chain joins TRBV2 and TRBJ2-1; D is perhaps TRBD1 or TRBD2 (5 bases each). The V gene's germline CDR1 is SNHLY and CDR2 FYNNEI. CDR3 length: 14 amino acids. The germline V and J ends were trimmed by 7 bases and 3 bases, with 13 bases remaining between them. CDR3 amino acids: CASTGDVGYNEQFF. The CDR3 coding sequence is TGTGCCAGCACCGGGGACGTCGGCTACAATGAGCAGTTCTTC.

This clonotype was picked up a small number of times. The chain couples TRBV7-2 to TRBJ2-3; D may be TRBD2 (7 bases). V was pared by 6 bases and J by 6 bases, with 13 bases between. CDR1 is SGHTA and CDR2 is FQGNSA in the germline V gene. This CDR3 is built from 13 residues. The CDR3: CASSQRGGDTQYF. In nucleotides, the CDR3 is TGTGCCAGCAGTCAGAGGGGGGGGGATACGCAGTATTTT. The full variable domain, with the rest looked up from reference TRBV7-2 and TRBJ2-3, is GAGVSQSPSNKVTEKGKDVELRCDPISGHTALYWYRQSLGQGLEFLIYFQGNSAPDKSGLPSDRFSAERTGGSVSTLTIQRTQQEDSAVYLCASSQRGGDTQYFGPGTRLTVL.

In this sample, this clonotype turned up once. The chain joins TRBV18 to TRBJ2-1; possible D gene TRBD2, 5 bases. Trimming took off 6 bases at V and 6 bases at J, with 12 bases between the two ends. The length of the CDR3 is 13 residues. Per germline, CDR1 KGHSH and CDR2 LQKENI. CDR3 nucleotide sequence: TGTGCCAGCTCCTCCGGGGTCGTCAATGAGCAGTTCTTC. As protein: CASSSGVVNEQFF.

This chain uses TRBV5-4 with TRBJ2-7, with D unclear. The CDR3 is 13 amino acids. With 4 bases removed from V and 6 bases from J, the gap between germline ends came to 14 bases. Germline V gene lookup returns CDR1 SGHNT and CDR2 YYREEE (reference sequence). Here the CDR3 DNA reads TGTGCCAGCAGCCCCGCGCGGTCAAGCGAGCAGTACTTC. As protein: CASSPARSSEQYF.

V and J are TRBV5-5 and TRBJ1-3; D perhaps matches TRBD1 (5 bases). Trimming took off 4 bases at V and 2 bases at J, with 7 bases between the two ends. The CDR3 spans 13 residues. Germline CDR1 and CDR2: SGHKS and YYEKEE (reference sequence). CDR3 nucleotides: TGTGCCAGCAGCGGGGCACCTGGAAACACCATATATTTT. Protein sequence: CASSGAPGNTIYF.

The chain has TRBV6-6 and TRBJ2-1, with no clear D. The CDR3 has 13 amino acids. V lost 6 bases to trimming and J lost 9 bases, with 15 bases between them. Looked up from germline, CDR1 is MNHNY and CDR2 is SVGAGI (reference sequence). The CDR3 sequence: CASSPRLQVEQFF. The CDR3 DNA reads TGTGCCAGCAGCCCTAGACTTCAGGTTGAGCAGTTCTTC.

This clonotype was counted between two and nine times. This chain connects TRBV7-2 to TRBJ2-3; D call uncertain. The CDR3 has 13 residues. Germline V gene data show CDR1 as SGHTA and CDR2 as FQGNSA. Between the trimmed V and J ends, which lost 10 bases and 1 base, there was a span of 12 bases. CDR3 bases: TGTGCCACCCGAAATAGAGGCACAGATACGCAGTATTTT. Its protein is CATRNRGTDTQYF.

The chain links TRBV4-3 to TRBJ2-1; D possibly uses TRBD1 or TRBD2 (6 bases each). Germline V gene data show CDR1 as LGHNA and CDR2 as YSLEER. This CDR3 comprises 17 residues. The V gene lost 3 bases and the J gene lost 7 bases, with 22 bases spanning the gap. This CDR3 is CASSQHWESQGGNEQFF. The CDR3 nucleotides read TGCGCCAGCAGCCAGCACTGGGAGAGTCAAGGGGGGAATGAGCAGTTCTTC.

This chain uses TRBV18 with TRBJ2-7, with 8 bases matching TRBD1. This CDR3 comprises 15 residues. Germline values: CDR1 KGHSH, CDR2 LQKENI. Germline trimming cut 3 bases from V and 3 bases from J; bases unmatched to any gene: 7. Written as DNA, the CDR3 is TGTGCCAGCTCACCGCCCGGGACAGGACACTACGAGCAGTACTTC. Translation: CASSPPGTGHYEQYF.

The chain employs TRBV5-4 and TRBJ2-3, with D possibly TRBD2 on 6 matching bases. With 0 bases removed from V and 5 bases from J, the gap between germline ends came to 16 bases. This CDR3 spans 16 amino acids. Germline loops: CDR1 SGHNT, CDR2 YYREEE (reference sequence). The CDR3 sequence: CASSLALDTRGDTQYF. DNA of the CDR3: TGTGCCAGCAGCTTGGCCCTAGACACGCGGGGAGATACGCAGTATTTT. Based on the CDR3 plus reference TRBV5-4 and TRBJ2-3, the full variable domain is ETGVTQSPTHLIKTRGQQVTLRCSSQSGHNTVSWYQQALGQGPQFIFQYYREEENGRGNFPPRFSGLQFPNYSSELNVNALELDDSALYLCASSLALDTRGDTQYFGPGTRLTVL.

The table lists this clonotype with a count of one. The rearrangement joins TRBV14 to TRBJ2-7; 8 bases align to TRBD1. J gave up 7 bases and V 1 base, and 6 bases lay outside the gene matches. The germline CDR1 and CDR2 sequences are SGHDN and FVKESK. This CDR3 has 14 amino acids. As DNA, the CDR3 is TGTGCCAGCAGCCAAGTCCAGGGGGCGGGGGAGCAGTACTTC. It encodes CASSQVQGAGEQYF.

This clonotype was counted a few times. The chain carries TRBV19 and TRBJ2-7; D tentatively fits TRBD1 or TRBD2 (5 bases each). V was clipped by 5 bases and J by 9 bases, with 17 bases between them. The CDR3 is made up of 13 amino acids. Germline V lookup: CDR1 LNHDA, CDR2 SQIVND (reference sequence). This CDR3 reads CASSSGTSIRQYF. The CDR3 DNA reads TGTGCCAGTAGTTCCGGGACCTCCATACGGCAGTACTTC.